A single sample gave rise to the 32 T cell receptor beta chains below, sequenced in a study of regulatory T cells in long-lasting Graves disease. In building TCR beta libraries, iRepertoire HTBI primers were used together with Arm-PCR of CDR3 regions. TCRdb re-called the multiplex PCR reads with MiXCR, one entry per CDR3 protein. The sample has roughly 400,000 distinct CDR3 sequences, 21% seen once. The time point: persistent/refractory GD, antithyroid drugs over 5 years with positive TRAb. The TCR library was made from RNA that had been extracted from PBMCs in TRIzol. The sequencing here drew on peripheral blood mononuclear cells (PBMCs), taken when the disease was refractory, from a patient treated with antithyroid drugs. These receptors came from a female donor with Graves disease.

The chain is built from TRBV20-1 and TRBJ2-3, with D hard to call. The CDR3 is made up of 16 amino acids. CDR1 and CDR2 from the germline V gene are DFQATT and SNEGSKA (reference sequence). Trimming shortened V by 0 bases and J by 2 bases, and 15 bases separated the two germline ends. The CDR3 is CSARDSKRGDTDTQYF. The CDR3 nucleotides are TGCAGTGCTAGAGATTCGAAGCGAGGAGACACAGATACGCAGTATTTT.

This clonotype has a count of ten or more. CDR3 in DNA: TGTGCCAGCAGTTTAAGCCGGGACTACGAGCAGTACTTC. The encoded protein is CASSLSRDYEQYF. J is TRBJ2-7 and V is TRBV28, with D possibly TRBD2 on 5 matching bases. V lost 2 bases and J lost 3, with 8 bases in between. CDR3 length: 13 residues. Looked up from germline, CDR1 is MDHEN and CDR2 is SYDVKM.

The chain links TRBV7-2 to TRBJ2-1; 7 positions agree with TRBD2. Per the germline V gene, CDR1 is SGHTA and CDR2 is FQGNSA. The CDR3 length is 15 residues. V lost 2 bases to trimming and J lost 6 bases; unmatched junction nucleotides: 7. The CDR3 DNA reads TGTGCCAGCAGCTTAACTATGGCGGGAGTCAATGAGCAGTTCTTC. Encoded protein: CASSLTMAGVNEQFF.

This clonotype has ten or more counts. The chain combines TRBV20-1 with TRBJ1-5, with 7 nucleotides matching TRBD1. This CDR3 has 14 amino acids. Trimming cost V 5 bases and J 2 bases; bases outside gene matches: 6. Germline CDR1 DFQATT, CDR2 SNEGSKA (reference sequence). In DNA, the CDR3 is TGCAGTGCTCAGGACAGGTTGGGCAATCAGCCCCAGCATTTT. Translation gives CSAQDRLGNQPQHF.

In the case of this clonotype: A much bigger clone sits one base away, suggesting this may be a read error. V gene TRBV12-3 or TRBV12-4 combines with J gene TRBJ1-1; D unresolved. The CDR3 runs to 13 residues. Between the trimmed V and J ends, which lost 6 bases and 3 bases, there was a span of 11 bases. This CDR3 reads CASSHQEDTEAFF. In DNA, the CDR3 is TGTGCCAGCAGCCACCAGGAGGACACTGAAGCTTTCTTT.

This clonotype has just a few counts. This chain links TRBV10-1 with TRBJ2-2, with D maybe TRBD1 (6 bases). The CDR3 consists of 16 residues. Germline V gene lookup returns CDR1 WNHNN and CDR2 SYGVQD (reference sequence). V lost 6 bases and J 4 bases, leaving 18 bases between the germline ends. CDR3 bases: TGCGCCAGCAGGGAACCCGGGACAACTCCCACCGGGGAGCTGTTTTTT. It specifies CASREPGTTPTGELFF.

The chain recombines TRBV9 with TRBJ2-3; D unresolved. The CDR3 has 12 residues. Germline CDR1 and CDR2: SGDLS and YYNGEE. V shed 4 bases and J shed 5 bases, with 8 bases lying between them. CDR3 sequence: CASSPIVDTQYF. CDR3 coding DNA: TGTGCCAGCAGCCCAATAGTAGATACGCAGTATTTT.

The V and J genes are TRBV6-5 and TRBJ2-7; a possible D gene is TRBD1 (5 bases). Germline V lookup: CDR1 MNHEY, CDR2 SVGAGI. V was cut by 0 bases and J by 2 bases, with 11 bases left in between. The CDR3 consists of 15 residues. In DNA, the CDR3 is TGTGCCAGCAGTTACTCGGGGCGACCTCCCTACGAGCAGTACTTC. It is translated as CASSYSGRPPYEQYF.

This clonotype appeared many times. This chain joins TRBV2 and TRBJ2-5; 10 nucleotides match TRBD2. With 8 bases clipped from V and 4 bases from J, the junction kept 7 bases outside the gene matches. This CDR3 comprises 14 residues. Germline lookup yields CDR1 SNHLY and CDR2 FYNNEI. The DNA of the CDR3 is TGTGCCAGCGGGGGACTAGCGATGGGAGAGACCCAGTACTTC. This encodes CASGGLAMGETQYF.

This clonotype was picked up a small number of times. The V call is TRBV28, the J call TRBJ1-4; 9 positions agree with TRBD1. The CDR3 has 15 amino acids. Germline V gives CDR1 MDHEN, CDR2 SYDVKM. Trimming took 6 bases from V and 6 from J; bases not matched to a gene: 8. The CDR3 is CASSPTGGPYEKLFF. CDR3 nucleotide sequence: TGTGCCAGCAGCCCGACAGGGGGGCCATATGAAAAACTGTTTTTT.

This clonotype was seen repeatedly, ten times or more. The chain combines TRBV12-3 or TRBV12-4 with TRBJ1-1; unclear D gene. The V end lost 3 bases, the J end lost 4 bases, and 12 bases lay between the germline ends. The CDR3 loop spans 14 amino acids. The CDR3 bases are TGTGCCAGCAGTTTGGCAGCACCGCGCACTGAAGCTTTCTTT. Amino acids: CASSLAAPRTEAFF.

The chain is built from TRBV12-3 or TRBV12-4 and TRBJ2-2, with D tentatively TRBD1 (5 bases). The V end was cut by 1 base, the J end by 1 base, with 7 bases between. The CDR3 is made up of 15 amino acids. CDR3 sequence reads: CASSLGRGNTGELFF. In nucleotides, the CDR3 is TGTGCCAGCAGTTTAGGAAGGGGGAACACCGGGGAGCTGTTTTTT.

A note on this clonotype: This clone may be a read error of a much larger clone one base away. This chain joins TRBV28 and TRBJ2-3; D not certain. Germline CDR1 and CDR2: MDHEN and SYDVKM. The CDR3 contains 12 residues. The DNA of the CDR3 is TGTGCCAGCAGACCTACCACAGATACGCAGTGTTTT. Protein product: CASRPTTDTQCF. The complete variable domain, with remaining parts taken from reference TRBV28 and TRBJ2-3, reads DVKVTQSSRYLVKRTGEKVFLECVQDMDHENMFWYRQDPGLGLRLIYFSYDVKMKEKGDIPEGYSVSREKKERFSLILESASTNQTSMYLCASRPTTDTQCFGPGTRLTVL.

This clonotype was picked up a small number of times. V usage is TRBV7-6 and J usage is TRBJ2-7; D is unresolved. Germline V gene lookup returns CDR1 SGHVS and CDR2 FNYEAQ. The CDR3 totals 16 residues. The germline V and J ends were trimmed by 4 bases and 0 bases, with 16 bases remaining between them. Here the CDR3 reads CASSSEQDMSSYEQYF. Here the CDR3 DNA reads TGTGCCAGCAGCTCAGAGCAGGATATGAGCTCCTACGAGCAGTACTTC.

Many counts were recorded for this clonotype. The chain has TRBV11-2 and TRBJ2-5; no reliable D call. Germline V CDR1 and CDR2: SGHAT, FQNNGV. With 5 bases removed from V and 0 bases from J, the gap between germline ends came to 4 bases. This CDR3 is 12 amino acids long. DNA of the CDR3: TGTGCCAGCAGCATAAACCAAGAGACCCAGTACTTC. Protein: CASSINQETQYF. The complete variable domain, with remaining parts taken from reference TRBV11-2 and TRBJ2-5, reads EAGVAQSPRYKIIEKRQSVAFWCNPISGHATLYWYQQILGQGPKLLIQFQNNGVVDDSQLPKDRFSAERLKGVDSTLKIQPAKLEDSAVYLCASSINQETQYFGPGTRLLVL.

This clonotype has only a few counts. One end of the junction fails to match germline, which may point to a read error. The chain has TRBV28 and TRBJ2-5; D is possibly TRBD2 (6 bases). This CDR3 contains 16 residues. From germline, CDR1 is MDHEN and CDR2 SYDVKM. CDR3 coding DNA: TGCGCCAGCAGCCAAGGTTCCGGGACTCATATGAAGACCCAGTACTTC. Its protein is CASSQGSGTHMKTQYF. The full variable domain, with the rest looked up from reference TRBV28 and TRBJ2-5, is DVKVTQSSRYLVKRTGEKVFLECVQDMDHENMFWYRQDPGLGLRLIYFSYDVKMKEKGDIPEGYSVSREKKERFSLILESASTNQTSMYLCASSQGSGTHMKTQYFGPGTRLLVL.

This clonotype was counted many times. The genes are TRBV15 and TRBJ2-7, with TRBD1 as a possible D gene (6 bases). Trimming removed 4 bases at V and 2 bases at J, with 9 bases between. Germline values: CDR1 LNHNV, CDR2 YYDKDF (reference sequence). The CDR3 is made up of 13 amino acids. CDR3 amino acids: CATSIAGAYEQYF. DNA of the CDR3: TGTGCCACCAGCATCGCAGGGGCCTACGAGCAGTACTTC.

The gene calls are TRBV27 and TRBJ1-2; D not certain. Germline loops: CDR1 MNHEY, CDR2 SMNVEV (reference sequence). The V end lost 0 bases, the J end lost 6 bases, and 11 bases lay between the germline ends. This CDR3 region has 14 residues. CDR3: CASSLSPVIDGYTF. The CDR3 DNA is TGTGCCAGCAGTTTATCCCCGGTAATTGATGGCTACACCTTC.

This clonotype appeared a few times. V is TRBV28 and J is TRBJ2-2; D gene uncertain. This CDR3 is 13 amino acids long. Germline values: CDR1 MDHEN, CDR2 SYDVKM. The germline V and J ends were trimmed by 4 bases and 3 bases, with 6 bases remaining between them. CDR3 loop: CASSSEDTGELFF. CDR3 bases: TGTGCCAGCAGTTCAGAAGACACCGGGGAGCTGTTTTTT. The variable domain in full, with the rest retrieved from reference TRBV28 and TRBJ2-2, is DVKVTQSSRYLVKRTGEKVFLECVQDMDHENMFWYRQDPGLGLRLIYFSYDVKMKEKGDIPEGYSVSREKKERFSLILESASTNQTSMYLCASSSEDTGELFFGEGSRLTVL.

This clonotype was counted only a few times. V is TRBV4-2 and J is TRBJ1-6, with TRBD1 as a possible D gene (5 bases). This CDR3 is 17 amino acids long. Germline CDR1 LGHNA, CDR2 YNFKEQ. The V and J ends lost 0 bases and 7 bases respectively, with 16 bases between them. The CDR3 is CASSQDLRGPGNSPLHF. CDR3 nucleotides: TGTGCCAGCAGCCAAGATTTAAGGGGCCCTGGGAATTCACCCCTCCACTTT.

This clonotype was observed many times. The chain has TRBV2 and TRBJ1-5; D not certain. Germline CDR1 is SNHLY and CDR2 is FYNNEI. The CDR3 consists of 15 residues. The V gene lost 1 base and the J gene lost 7 bases, with 14 bases spanning the gap. The CDR3 protein is CASSEEVGVIQPQHF. Here the CDR3 DNA reads TGTGCCAGCAGTGAAGAGGTAGGAGTGATACAGCCCCAGCATTTT.

This clonotype was detected many times. V and J are TRBV14 and TRBJ1-1; 9 bases fit TRBD1. Per germline, CDR1 SGHDN and CDR2 FVKESK. The CDR3 consists of 16 residues. The J segment lost 4 bases and the V segment lost 3 bases, leaving 9 bases of the junction unmatched. In DNA form, the CDR3 reads TGTGCCAGCAGCCAGACCGGGACAGGGCCCCGCACTGAAGCTTTCTTT. Protein: CASSQTGTGPRTEAFF.

This clonotype appeared a few times. The gene calls are TRBV28 and TRBJ2-7, with D hard to call. The germline CDR1 and CDR2 sequences are MDHEN and SYDVKM. CDR3 length: 14 amino acids. V was trimmed by 4 bases and J by 2 bases, leaving 12 bases between them. CDR3 sequence: CASSSTRFPYEQYF. CDR3 nucleotides: TGTGCCAGCAGTTCGACTCGATTTCCCTACGAGCAGTACTTC.

This clonotype appeared many times. The chain carries TRBV5-1 and TRBJ1-4; unclear D gene. The V end was cut by 0 bases, the J end by 5 bases, with 5 bases between. CDR1 is SGHRS and CDR2 is YFSETQ in the germline V gene. The CDR3 runs 13 residues. The CDR3 loop reads CASSLDRNEKLFF. DNA of the CDR3: TGCGCCAGCAGCTTGGACAGAAATGAAAAACTGTTTTTT.

This clonotype occurred many times. This sequence joins TRBV12-3 or TRBV12-4 and TRBJ2-7; D possibly matches TRBD1 or TRBD2 (5 bases each). The CDR3 has 12 residues. Trimming left V 1 base short and J 5 bases short, with 6 bases between. The CDR3 loop reads CASSLGGDEQYF. CDR3 DNA sequence: TGTGCCAGCAGTTTAGGAGGGGACGAGCAGTACTTC.

This sequence joins TRBV12-3 or TRBV12-4 and TRBJ2-6; TRBD1 might be the D (5 bases). The CDR3 spans 16 residues. V shed 7 bases and J shed 2 bases, with 15 bases lying between them. In DNA, the CDR3 is TGTGCCAGCACCCGGGCCCTAGGGGCTGGGGCCAACGTCCTGACTTTC. Amino acid sequence: CASTRALGAGANVLTF.

This clonotype has a count of ten or more. This sequence joins TRBV6-1 and TRBJ2-7; TRBD1 matches at 10 bases. Germline V gene sequence: CDR1 MNHNS, CDR2 SASEGT. J gave up 2 bases and V 7 bases, and 5 bases lay outside the gene matches. This CDR3 has 14 residues. CDR3 bases: TGTGCCAGCATTTCGGGACAGGGGACCTACGAGCAGTACTTC. This codes for CASISGQGTYEQYF.

This clonotype appeared many times. V usage is TRBV11-2 and J usage is TRBJ2-2, with D tentatively TRBD1 (5 bases). CDR1 is SGHAT, CDR2 FQNNGV, per germline. There are 13 residues in the CDR3. Between the trimmed V and J ends, which lost 5 bases and 7 bases, there was a span of 11 bases. CDR3 DNA: TGTGCCAGCAGCCTTCAGGGAATCGGGGAGCTGTTTTTT. Translation gives CASSLQGIGELFF.

This clonotype came up a few times. The CDR3 is CASSATTGSDEKLFF. The CDR3 bases are TGTGCCAGCAGCGCAACGACAGGGTCGGATGAAAAACTGTTTTTT. The chain employs TRBV9 and TRBJ1-4; the match to TRBD1 covers 7 bases. The CDR3 runs to 15 residues. The junction had 8 bases not matched to a gene; V was cut back by 3 bases and J by 6 bases. Germline-derived CDR1 and CDR2 are SGDLS and YYNGEE.

This clonotype was seen repeatedly, ten times or more. The chain couples TRBV15 to TRBJ1-5; D gene ambiguous. Germline V gene lookup returns CDR1 LNHNV and CDR2 YYDKDF (reference sequence). The CDR3 extends over 13 amino acids. Trimming removed 5 bases at V and 0 bases at J, with 5 bases between. The CDR3 protein is CATSGVSNQPQHF. CDR3 sequence (DNA): TGTGCCACCAGCGGGGTTAGCAATCAGCCCCAGCATTTT.

This clonotype came up many times. This chain links TRBV20-1 with TRBJ1-1; a possible D gene is TRBD1 (5 bases). Trimming cost V 5 bases and J 1 base, with 23 bases left between them. CDR1 and CDR2 from the germline V gene are DFQATT and SNEGSKA (reference sequence). The CDR3 covers 17 residues. The CDR3 DNA is TGCAGTGCTGGATCTCGTCTTGTGCCTGGGGGGAACACTGAAGCTTTCTTT. It translates to CSAGSRLVPGGNTEAFF.

At least ten counts were recorded for this clonotype. J is TRBJ1-6 and V is TRBV7-9, with a tentative D call TRBD1 (5 bases). Germline values: CDR1 SEHNR, CDR2 FQNEAQ (reference sequence). The V and J ends lost 3 bases and 9 bases respectively, with 18 bases between them. The CDR3 is made up of 16 amino acids. CDR3: CASSFWFTGRRSPLHF. CDR3 nucleotides: TGTGCCAGCAGCTTTTGGTTTACGGGGCGCCGTTCACCCCTCCACTTT.